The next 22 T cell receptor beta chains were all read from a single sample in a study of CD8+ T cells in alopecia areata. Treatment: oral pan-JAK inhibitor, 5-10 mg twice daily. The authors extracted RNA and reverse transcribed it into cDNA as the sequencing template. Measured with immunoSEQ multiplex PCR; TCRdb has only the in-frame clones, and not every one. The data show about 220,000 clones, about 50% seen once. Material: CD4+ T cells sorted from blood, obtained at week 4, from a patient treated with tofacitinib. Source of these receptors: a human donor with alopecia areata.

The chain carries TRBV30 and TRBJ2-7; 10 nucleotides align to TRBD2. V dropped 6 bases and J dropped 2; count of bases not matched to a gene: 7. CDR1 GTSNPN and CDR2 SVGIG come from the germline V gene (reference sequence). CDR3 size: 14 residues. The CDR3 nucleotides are TGTGCCTGCGGTAGCGGGGGGAACACCTACGAGCAGTACTTC. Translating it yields CACGSGGNTYEQYF.

Here the CDR3 DNA reads TGTGCCAGCAGCGCGGACAGCACTGAAGCTTTCTTT. Its translation is CASSADSTEAFF. J is TRBJ1-1 and V is TRBV7-6, with D maybe TRBD1 (6 bases). The CDR3 loop spans 12 amino acids. The germline gives CDR1 SGHVS, CDR2 FNYEAQ. Trimming stripped 5 bases from V and 4 bases from J, with 8 bases between.

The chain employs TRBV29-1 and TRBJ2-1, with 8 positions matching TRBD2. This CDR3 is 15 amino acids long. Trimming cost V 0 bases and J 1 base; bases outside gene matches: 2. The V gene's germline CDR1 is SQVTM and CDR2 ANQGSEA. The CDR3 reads CSVEESSGSYNEQFF. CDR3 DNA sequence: TGCAGCGTTGAAGAATCTAGCGGGTCCTACAATGAGCAGTTCTTC.

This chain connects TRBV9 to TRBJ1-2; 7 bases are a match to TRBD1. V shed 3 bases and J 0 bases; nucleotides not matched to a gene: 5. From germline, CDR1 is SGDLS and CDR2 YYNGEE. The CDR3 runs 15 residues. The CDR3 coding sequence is TGTGCCAGCAGCGACCGACAGGGAGCTAACTATGGCTACACCTTC. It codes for CASSDRQGANYGYTF.

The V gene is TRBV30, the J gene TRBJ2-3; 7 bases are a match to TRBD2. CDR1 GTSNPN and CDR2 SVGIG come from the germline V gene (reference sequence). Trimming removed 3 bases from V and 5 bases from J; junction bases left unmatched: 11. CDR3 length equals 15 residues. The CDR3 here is CAWRGGNSMRDTQYF. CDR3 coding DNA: TGTGCCTGGAGGGGGGGGAACAGCATGCGAGATACGCAGTATTTT.

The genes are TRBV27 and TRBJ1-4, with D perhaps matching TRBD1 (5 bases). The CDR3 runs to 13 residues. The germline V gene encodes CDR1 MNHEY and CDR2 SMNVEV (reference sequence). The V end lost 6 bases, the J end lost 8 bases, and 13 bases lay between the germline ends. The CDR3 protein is CASSTGVGEKLFF. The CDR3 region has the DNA TGTGCCAGCAGCACAGGAGTCGGCGAAAAACTGTTTTTT.

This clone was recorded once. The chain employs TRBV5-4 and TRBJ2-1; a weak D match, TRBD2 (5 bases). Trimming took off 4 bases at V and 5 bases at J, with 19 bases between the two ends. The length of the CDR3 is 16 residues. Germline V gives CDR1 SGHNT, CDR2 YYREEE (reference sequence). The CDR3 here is CASSRTGLVFNNEQFF. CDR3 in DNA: TGTGCCAGCAGCCGGACCGGACTCGTCTTTAACAATGAGCAGTTCTTC.

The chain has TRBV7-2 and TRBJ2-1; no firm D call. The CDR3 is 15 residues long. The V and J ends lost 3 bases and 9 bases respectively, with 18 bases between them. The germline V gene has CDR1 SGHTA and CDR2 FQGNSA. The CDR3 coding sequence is TGTGCCAGCAGCTTCACCCAACCGGGCGTGAGTGAGCAGTTCTTC. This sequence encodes CASSFTQPGVSEQFF.

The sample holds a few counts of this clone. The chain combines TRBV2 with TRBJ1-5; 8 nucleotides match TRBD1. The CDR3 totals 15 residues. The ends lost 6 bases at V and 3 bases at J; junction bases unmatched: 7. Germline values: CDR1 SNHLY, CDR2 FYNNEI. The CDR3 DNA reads TGTGCCAGCAGAAGAGACAGGGGATACAATCAGCCCCAGCATTTT. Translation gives CASRRDRGYNQPQHF.

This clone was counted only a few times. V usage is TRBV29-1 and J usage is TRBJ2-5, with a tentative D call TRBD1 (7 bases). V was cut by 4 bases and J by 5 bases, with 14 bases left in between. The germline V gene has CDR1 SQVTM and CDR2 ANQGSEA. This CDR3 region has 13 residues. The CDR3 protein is CSVAGGLFETQYF. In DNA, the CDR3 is TGCAGCGTTGCAGGGGGGCTTTTCGAGACCCAGTACTTC.

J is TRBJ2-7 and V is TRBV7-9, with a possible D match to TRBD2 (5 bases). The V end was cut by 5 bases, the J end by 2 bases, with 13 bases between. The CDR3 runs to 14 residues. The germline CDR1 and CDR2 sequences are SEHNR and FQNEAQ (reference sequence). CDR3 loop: CASSPTGIPYEQYF. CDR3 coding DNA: TGTGCCAGCAGCCCGACGGGAATCCCCTACGAGCAGTACTTC.

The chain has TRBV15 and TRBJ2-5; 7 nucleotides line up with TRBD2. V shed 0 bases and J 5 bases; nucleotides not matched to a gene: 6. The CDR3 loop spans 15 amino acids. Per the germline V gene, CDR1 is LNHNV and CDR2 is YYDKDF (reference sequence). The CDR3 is CATSRDLADLETQYF. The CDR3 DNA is TGTGCCACCAGCAGAGATCTAGCGGATTTGGAGACCCAGTACTTC.

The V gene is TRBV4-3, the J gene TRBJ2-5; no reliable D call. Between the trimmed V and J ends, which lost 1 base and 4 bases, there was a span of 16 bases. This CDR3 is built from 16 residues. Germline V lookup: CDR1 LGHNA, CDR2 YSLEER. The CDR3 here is CASSQVKPSGPETQYF. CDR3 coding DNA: TGCGCCAGCAGCCAAGTGAAGCCCTCCGGGCCAGAGACCCAGTACTTC.

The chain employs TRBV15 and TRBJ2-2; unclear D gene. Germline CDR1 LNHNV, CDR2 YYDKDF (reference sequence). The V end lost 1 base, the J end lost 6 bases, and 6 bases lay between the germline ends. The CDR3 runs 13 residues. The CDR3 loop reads CATSRGVPGELFF. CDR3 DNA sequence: TGTGCCACCAGCAGAGGGGTCCCCGGGGAGCTGTTTTTT.

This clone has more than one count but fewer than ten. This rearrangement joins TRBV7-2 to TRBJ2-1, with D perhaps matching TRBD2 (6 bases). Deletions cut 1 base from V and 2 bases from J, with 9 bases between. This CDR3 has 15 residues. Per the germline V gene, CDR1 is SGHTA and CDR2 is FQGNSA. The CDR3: CASSLGAGPYNEQFF. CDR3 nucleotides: TGTGCCAGCAGCTTAGGAGCGGGCCCCTACAATGAGCAGTTCTTC.

The CDR3 DNA follows: TGCACCATTGAGGGACTGGTGAACACTGAAGCTTTCTTT. This encodes CTIEGLVNTEAFF. The genes are TRBV29-1 and TRBJ1-1; possible D gene TRBD1, 5 bases. Germline V gene data show CDR1 as SQVTM and CDR2 as ANQGSEA. The CDR3 has 13 amino acids.

CDR3 region: CAWSDPTGELFF. CDR3 nucleotide sequence: TGTGCCTGGAGCGACCCAACGGGGGAGCTGTTTTTT. This rearrangement joins TRBV30 to TRBJ2-2; D is unclear. Germline loops: CDR1 GTSNPN, CDR2 SVGIG (reference sequence). With 3 bases removed from V and 8 bases from J, the gap between germline ends came to 10 bases. The CDR3 runs 12 residues.

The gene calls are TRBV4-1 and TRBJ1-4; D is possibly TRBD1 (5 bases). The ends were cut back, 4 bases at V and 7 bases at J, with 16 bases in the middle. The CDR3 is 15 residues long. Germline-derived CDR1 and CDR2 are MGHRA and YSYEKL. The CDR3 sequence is CASSLTVDSSEKLFF. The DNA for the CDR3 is TGCGCCAGCAGCCTCACTGTTGACAGTAGTGAAAAACTGTTTTTT.

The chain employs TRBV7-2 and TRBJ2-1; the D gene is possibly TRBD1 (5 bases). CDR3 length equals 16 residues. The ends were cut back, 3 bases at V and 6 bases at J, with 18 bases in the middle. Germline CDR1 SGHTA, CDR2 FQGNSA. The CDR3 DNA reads TGTGCCAGCAGCTTGAACCAAATACACAGGACCAATGAGCAGTTCTTC. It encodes CASSLNQIHRTNEQFF.

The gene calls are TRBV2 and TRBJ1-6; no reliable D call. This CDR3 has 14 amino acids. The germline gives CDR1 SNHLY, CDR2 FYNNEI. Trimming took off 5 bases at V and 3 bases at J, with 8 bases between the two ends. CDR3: CASSIGDYNSPLHF. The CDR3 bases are TGTGCCAGCAGTATCGGGGACTATAATTCACCCCTCCACTTT.

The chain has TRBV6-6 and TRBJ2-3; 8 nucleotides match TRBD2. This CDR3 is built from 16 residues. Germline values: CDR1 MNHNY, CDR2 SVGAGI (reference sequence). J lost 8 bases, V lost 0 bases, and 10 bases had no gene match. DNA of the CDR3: TGTGCCAGCAGTTACTCTGGGAGCGGGGGTTCGTCTACGCAGTATTTT. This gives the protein CASSYSGSGGSSTQYF.

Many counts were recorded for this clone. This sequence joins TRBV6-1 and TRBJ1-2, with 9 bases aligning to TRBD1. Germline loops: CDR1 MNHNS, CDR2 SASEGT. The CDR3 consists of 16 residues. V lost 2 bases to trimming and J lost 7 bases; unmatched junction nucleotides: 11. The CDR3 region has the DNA TGTGCCAGCAGTGAATGGGGGACAGGGCAAGAGGTTGGCTACACCTTC. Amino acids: CASSEWGTGQEVGYTF.